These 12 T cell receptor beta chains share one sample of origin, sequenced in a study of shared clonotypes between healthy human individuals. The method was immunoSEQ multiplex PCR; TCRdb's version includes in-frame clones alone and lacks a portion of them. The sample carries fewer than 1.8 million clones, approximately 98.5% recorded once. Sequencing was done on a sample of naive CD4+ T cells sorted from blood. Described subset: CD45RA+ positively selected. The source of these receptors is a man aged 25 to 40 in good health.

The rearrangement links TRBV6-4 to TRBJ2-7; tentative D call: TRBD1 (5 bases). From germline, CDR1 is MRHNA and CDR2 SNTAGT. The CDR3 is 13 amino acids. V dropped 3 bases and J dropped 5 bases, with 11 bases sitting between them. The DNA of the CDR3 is TGTGCCAGCAGTGAACAGGCCGGCAACGAGCAGTACTTC. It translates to CASSEQAGNEQYF.

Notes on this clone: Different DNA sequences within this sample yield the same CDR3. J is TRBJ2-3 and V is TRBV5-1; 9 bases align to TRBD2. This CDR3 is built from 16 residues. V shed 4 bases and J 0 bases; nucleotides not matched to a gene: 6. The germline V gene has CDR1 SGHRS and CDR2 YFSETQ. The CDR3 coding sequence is TGCGCCAGCAGCCCGCTCACTAGCGGGAGCACAGATACGCAGTATTTT. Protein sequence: CASSPLTSGSTDTQYF.

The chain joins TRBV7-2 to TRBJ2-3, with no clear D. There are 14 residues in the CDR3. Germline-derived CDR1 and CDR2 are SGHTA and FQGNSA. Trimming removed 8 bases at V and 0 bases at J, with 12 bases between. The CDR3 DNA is TGTGCCAGCGGCAGGAGTACTAGCACAGATACGCAGTATTTT. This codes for CASGRSTSTDTQYF.

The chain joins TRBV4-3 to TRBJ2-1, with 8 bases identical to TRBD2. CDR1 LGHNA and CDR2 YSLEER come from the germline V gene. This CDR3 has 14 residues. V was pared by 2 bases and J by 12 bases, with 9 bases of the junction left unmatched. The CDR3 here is CASSQNGRAFGQFF. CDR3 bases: TGCGCCAGCAGCCAAAACGGGAGGGCCTTTGGGCAGTTCTTC.

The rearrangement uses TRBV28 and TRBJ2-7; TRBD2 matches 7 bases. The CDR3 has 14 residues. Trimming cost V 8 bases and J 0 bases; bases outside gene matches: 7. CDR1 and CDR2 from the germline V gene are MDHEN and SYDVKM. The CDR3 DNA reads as TGTGCCAGCGGGGGGGAGGATAGCTCCTACGAGCAGTACTTC. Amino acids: CASGGEDSSYEQYF.

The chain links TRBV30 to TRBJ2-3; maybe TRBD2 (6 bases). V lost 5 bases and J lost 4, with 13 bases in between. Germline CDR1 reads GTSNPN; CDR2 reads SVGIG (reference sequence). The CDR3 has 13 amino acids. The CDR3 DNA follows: TGTGCCTGGGCTTCGGGACTCTCAGATACGCAGTATTTT. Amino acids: CAWASGLSDTQYF. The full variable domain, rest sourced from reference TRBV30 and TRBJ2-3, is SQTIHQWPATLVQPVGSPLSLECTVEGTSNPNLYWYRQAAGRGLQLLFYSVGIGQISSEVPQNLSASRPQDRQFILSSKKLLLSDSGFYLCAWASGLSDTQYFGPGTRLTVL.

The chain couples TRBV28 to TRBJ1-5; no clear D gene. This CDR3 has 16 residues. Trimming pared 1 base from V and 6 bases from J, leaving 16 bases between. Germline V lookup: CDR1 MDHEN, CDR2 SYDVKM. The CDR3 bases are TGTGCCAGCAGTTTATATGGATCTGATTTCGGTCAGCCCCAGCATTTT. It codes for CASSLYGSDFGQPQHF.

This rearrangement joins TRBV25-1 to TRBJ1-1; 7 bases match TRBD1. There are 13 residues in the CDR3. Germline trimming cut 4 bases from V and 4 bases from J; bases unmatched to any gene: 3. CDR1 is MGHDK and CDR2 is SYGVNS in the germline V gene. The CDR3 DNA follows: TGTGCCAGCAGTGGACAGGGTGGCACTGAAGCTTTCTTT. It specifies CASSGQGGTEAFF.

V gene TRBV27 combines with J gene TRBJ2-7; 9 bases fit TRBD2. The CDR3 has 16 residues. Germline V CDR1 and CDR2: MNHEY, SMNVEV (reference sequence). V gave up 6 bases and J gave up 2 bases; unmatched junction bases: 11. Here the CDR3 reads CASRGGWLAGTYEQYF. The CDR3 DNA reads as TGTGCCAGCAGGGGGGGCTGGCTAGCGGGAACCTACGAGCAGTACTTC.

The CDR3 is CASSVGGAGAYGYTF. CDR3 sequence (DNA): TGTGCCAGCAGCGTGGGGGGCGCGGGCGCCTATGGCTACACCTTC. The chain couples TRBV9 to TRBJ1-2; the D gene is possibly TRBD1 (6 bases). The V gene's germline CDR1 is SGDLS and CDR2 YYNGEE. Trimming stripped 2 bases from V and 4 bases from J, with 15 bases between. CDR3 length: 15 residues. Looking up the rest from reference TRBV9 and TRBJ1-2 gives the full variable domain: DSGVTQTPKHLITATGQRVTLRCSPRSGDLSVYWYQQSLDQGLQFLIQYYNGEERAKGNILERFSAQQFPDLHSELNLSSLELGDSALYFCASSVGGAGAYGYTFGSGTRLTVV.

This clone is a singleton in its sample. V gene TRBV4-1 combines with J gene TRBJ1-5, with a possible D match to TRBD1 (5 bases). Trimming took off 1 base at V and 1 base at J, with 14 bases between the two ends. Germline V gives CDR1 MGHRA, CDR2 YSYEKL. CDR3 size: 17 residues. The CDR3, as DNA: TGCGCCAGCAGCCAAGGCTCCGGGGCGGGAAGCAATCAGCCCCAGCATTTT. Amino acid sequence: CASSQGSGAGSNQPQHF.

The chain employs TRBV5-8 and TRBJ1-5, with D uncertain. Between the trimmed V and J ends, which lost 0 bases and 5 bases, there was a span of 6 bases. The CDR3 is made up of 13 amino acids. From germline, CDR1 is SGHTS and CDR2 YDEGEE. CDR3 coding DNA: TGTGCCAGCAGCTTGGACTTCGATCAGCCCCAGCATTTT. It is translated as CASSLDFDQPQHF.